The source of this TCR beta chain is a study of T cell responses to AZD1222 COVID-19 vaccine. The V gene's germline CDR1 is SGHNT and CDR2 YENEEA. V shed 3 bases, J shed 3 bases, and the junction held 2 bases outside the gene matches. This CDR3 contains 14 residues. This table comes from immunoSEQ multiplex PCR, and its TCRdb copy is limited to in-frame clones, with some not included. The profile shows about 120,000 clones, over 75% of them singletons. About this clone: The antigen is unknown.

Study-wide points: Among vaccine-associated CD4 TCRs, coverage spanned spike, with dominance at 160-218 and 743-854.

This chain links TRBV11-3 with TRBJ2-3, with 8 bases fitting TRBD2. Sequencing used peripheral blood, obtained on day 0 of AZD1222 vaccination. The source of this sequence is an adult in good health. CDR3 loop: CASSFGGETDTQYF. CDR3 sequence (DNA): TGTGCCAGCAGCTTCGGGGGGGAAACAGATACGCAGTATTTT.